This is a list of T cell receptor beta chains from one sample in a study of cytomegalovirus exposure and HLA in healthy donors. Method: immunoSEQ multiplex PCR; TCRdb's copy keeps in-frame clones and lacks some. This sample has over 150,000 clones, with around 77% found just once. The sample consisted of PBMCs. The receptor source for this set is a man aged 25-45 years in good health and CMV-seropositive. Each CDR3 is given without its conserved first and last residue. The order of the fields is J gene, V gene, CDR3 length, CDR3 protein.

J: TRBJ2-3
V: TRBV29-1
length: 11
CDR3: SAPGHFTDTQY

J: TRBJ1-1
V: TRBV5-4
length: 15
CDR3: ASSRGQGQRVGTEAF

J: TRBJ2-5
V: TRBV11-2
length: 11
CDR3: ASRYRDEETQY

J: TRBJ2-3
V: TRBV4-1
length: 15
CDR3: ASSQDGNGGAIDTQY

J: TRBJ2-7
V: TRBV6-5
length: 11
CDR3: ASSPGPREEQY

J: TRBJ2-2
V: TRBV14
length: 13
CDR3: ASSPDRGHTGELF

J: TRBJ2-1
V: TRBV29-1
length: 11
CDR3: SVERTSYNEQF

J: TRBJ2-1
V: TRBV11-2
length: 13
CDR3: ASSLVSGGMHEQF

J: TRBJ2-7
V: TRBV28
length: 14
CDR3: ASSSTHRDNTYEQY

J: TRBJ2-3
V: TRBV13
length: 11
CDR3: ASSLWGEDTQY

J: TRBJ1-2
V: TRBV5-1
length: 13
CDR3: ASSPGGQLPYGYT

J: TRBJ2-7
V: TRBV29-1
length: 16
CDR3: SVEDRGWTSGGIYEQY

J: TRBJ1-1
V: TRBV6-1
length: 14
CDR3: ASSDVRDRANTEAF

J: TRBJ2-2
V: TRBV5-8
length: 15
CDR3: ASSSERASGGTGELF

J: TRBJ1-1
V: TRBV5-1
length: 11
CDR3: ASKQEMNTEAF

J: TRBJ2-7
V: TRBV28
length: 10
CDR3: AIKAGGDEQY

J: TRBJ2-7
V: TRBV11-2
length: 14
CDR3: ASSDSGGAVPYEQY

J: TRBJ2-2
V: TRBV19
length: 13
CDR3: ASSKGTSDTGELF

J: TRBJ2-7
V: TRBV30
length: 16
CDR3: AWSVEFGRGAYSYEQY

J: TRBJ1-4
V: TRBV11-2
length: 13
CDR3: ASSLAPSGNEKLF

J: TRBJ1-1
V: TRBV27
length: 14
CDR3: ASSRTSGTWNTEAF

J: TRBJ2-7
V: TRBV7-6
length: 13
CDR3: ASSPGQGASYEQY